The 25 T cell receptor beta chains given below trace back to one sample, sequenced in a study of blood T cell repertoires in COVID-19. Only in-frame clones appear in the TCRdb table, and some are missing; sequencing was by immunoSEQ multiplex PCR. The sample has about 220,000 clones; roughly 80% are singletons. The specimen sequenced was peripheral blood. The source of these receptors is an older woman with acute or convalescent COVID-19.

In its sample, this clone was seen a few times. The rearrangement links TRBV6-5 to TRBJ2-3, with 12 bases that match TRBD2. This CDR3 is 14 amino acids long. Germline V gene data show CDR1 as MNHEY and CDR2 as SVGAGI. V dropped 4 bases and J dropped 7; count of bases not matched to a gene: 3. In DNA, the CDR3 is TGTGCCAGCAGTTCCGGGACTAGCGGGTATACGCAGTATTTT. This sequence encodes CASSSGTSGYTQYF.

Concerning this clone itself: Other DNA sequences from this sample encode an identical CDR3 as well. The J gene is TRBJ1-5, the V gene TRBV4-1, with D hard to call. The V gene's germline CDR1 is MGHRA and CDR2 YSYEKL. Trimming shortened V by 0 bases and J by 6 bases, and 12 bases separated the two germline ends. There are 15 residues in the CDR3. The CDR3 bases are TGCGCCAGCAGCCAAGATCCGGGTGGGAGTCAGCCCCAGCATTTT. Translating gives CASSQDPGGSQPQHF.

The DNA for the CDR3 is TGTGCCAGCAGACGACAGACTAGCGGGGGACCGAACACCGGGGAGCTGTTTTTT. It translates to CASRRQTSGGPNTGELFF. The rearrangement uses TRBV2 and TRBJ2-2; 12 bases align to TRBD2. In germline, CDR1 is SNHLY, CDR2 FYNNEI. Trimming cost V 6 bases and J 0 bases; bases outside gene matches: 8. The CDR3 loop spans 18 amino acids.

This sequence joins TRBV10-3 and TRBJ1-2; TRBD1 might be the D (6 bases). CDR3 length: 13 amino acids. V lost 3 bases and J lost 4, with 9 bases in between. Germline assignment: CDR1 ENHRY and CDR2 SYGVKD. CDR3 nucleotide sequence: TGTGCCATCAGTGACGGGACAAGCTATGGCTACACCTTC. This encodes CAISDGTSYGYTF.

The V call is TRBV10-3, the J call TRBJ1-5; D is unresolved. The CDR3 contains 12 residues. Germline loops: CDR1 ENHRY, CDR2 SYGVKD. Between the trimmed V and J ends, which lost 3 bases and 5 bases, there was a span of 5 bases. The CDR3 reads CAISDGYQPQHF. In DNA form, the CDR3 reads TGTGCCATCAGTGACGGGTATCAGCCCCAGCATTTT.

This sequence joins TRBV7-6 and TRBJ2-7, with D perhaps matching TRBD1 (5 bases). The V end was cut by 5 bases, the J end by 7 bases, with 18 bases between. The length of the CDR3 is 14 residues. Germline lookup yields CDR1 SGHVS and CDR2 FNYEAQ. Here the CDR3 DNA reads TGTGCCAGCAGCCCACAGGCCCTACTGGGGGAGCAGTACTTC. Encoded protein: CASSPQALLGEQYF. The variable domain in full, completed from reference TRBV7-6 and TRBJ2-7, reads GAGVSQSPRYKVTKRGQDVALRCDPISGHVSLYWYRQALGQGPEFLTYFNYEAQQDKSGLPNDRFSAERPEGSISTLTIQRTEQRDSAMYRCASSPQALLGEQYFGPGTRLTVT.

This sequence joins TRBV12-3 or TRBV12-4 and TRBJ1-1; D unclear. The CDR3 has 12 amino acids. Trimming cost V 5 bases and J 1 base, with 5 bases left between them. CDR3 residues: CASSIRNTEAFF. CDR3 sequence (DNA): TGTGCCAGCAGTATCCGGAACACTGAAGCTTTCTTT.

V gene TRBV5-4 combines with J gene TRBJ2-7; D is possibly TRBD1 (6 bases). Germline lookup yields CDR1 SGHNT and CDR2 YYREEE (reference sequence). V lost 4 bases to trimming and J lost 4 bases, with 12 bases between them. The CDR3 totals 13 residues. CDR3: CASSMPGHYEQYF. CDR3 in DNA: TGTGCCAGCAGCATGCCGGGACATTACGAGCAGTACTTC.

J is TRBJ1-2 and V is TRBV19; D possibly corresponds to TRBD1 (6 bases). The CDR3 consists of 15 residues. Germline V lookup: CDR1 LNHDA, CDR2 SQIVND (reference sequence). The V end was cut by 5 bases, the J end by 8 bases, with 21 bases between. Here the CDR3 reads CASSETGGTQDGYTF. CDR3 in DNA: TGTGCCAGTAGTGAGACAGGTGGTACCCAGGACGGCTACACCTTC.

The CDR3 coding sequence is TGTGCCAGCAGCCTCCGACAGGGTACCTACGAGCAGTACTTC. This gives the protein CASSLRQGTYEQYF. The rearrangement links TRBV3-1 (or the pseudogene TRBV3-2) to TRBJ2-7; 7 bases map to TRBD1. This CDR3 has 14 residues. The germline gives CDR1 LGHDT, CDR2 YNNKEL (reference sequence). The V segment lost 4 bases and the J segment 2 bases; nucleotides outside the gene matches: 5.

This chain joins TRBV6-5 and TRBJ1-1; the D gene is possibly TRBD1 (5 bases). Germline V gene sequence: CDR1 MNHEY, CDR2 SVGAGI. This CDR3 is built from 15 residues. The V and J ends lost 6 bases and 0 bases respectively, with 14 bases between them. CDR3 amino acids: CASRLLAGMNTEAFF. The CDR3 bases are TGTGCCAGCAGATTACTGGCAGGGATGAACACTGAAGCTTTCTTT.

The chain employs TRBV20-1 and TRBJ2-3; TRBD2 aligns across 8 bases. Trimming took 4 bases from V and 5 from J; bases not matched to a gene: 14. The CDR3 is made up of 16 amino acids. Germline V gene lookup returns CDR1 DFQATT and CDR2 SNEGSKA (reference sequence). The CDR3 region has the DNA TGCAGTGCTATTGAACCGGGGGGGCTCGGTAAAGATACGCAGTATTTT. It yields the protein CSAIEPGGLGKDTQYF.

This clone has more than one count but fewer than ten. The chain joins TRBV18 to TRBJ1-1; no definite D call. Between the trimmed V and J ends, which lost 0 bases and 1 base, there was a span of 12 bases. Germline loops: CDR1 KGHSH, CDR2 LQKENI. The CDR3 is 16 residues long. CDR3 bases: TGTGCCAGCTCACCACCCAGACCTGGGAGGAACACTGAAGCTTTCTTT. It translates to CASSPPRPGRNTEAFF.

V usage is TRBV18 and J usage is TRBJ1-6, with TRBD1 as a possible D gene (6 bases). Germline loops: CDR1 KGHSH, CDR2 LQKENI. The CDR3 consists of 15 residues. V was clipped by 3 bases and J by 8 bases, with 14 bases between them. The CDR3 DNA is TGTGCCAGCTCACCTAGGGCAGGGGCGGATTCACCCCTCCACTTT. Amino acids: CASSPRAGADSPLHF.

This sequence joins TRBV7-6 and TRBJ2-7; tentatively, D is TRBD1 (5 bases). The CDR3 length is 13 residues. In germline, CDR1 is SGHVS, CDR2 FNYEAQ. The V end lost 4 bases, the J end lost 5 bases, and 12 bases lay between the germline ends. As DNA, the CDR3 is TGTGCCAGCAGCTCTACAGGTATCAACGAGCAGTACTTC. Translation: CASSSTGINEQYF. Variable domain in full (rest from reference TRBV7-6 and TRBJ2-7): GAGVSQSPRYKVTKRGQDVALRCDPISGHVSLYWYRQALGQGPEFLTYFNYEAQQDKSGLPNDRFSAERPEGSISTLTIQRTEQRDSAMYRCASSSTGINEQYFGPGTRLTVT.

This clone has just a few counts. The genes are TRBV9 and TRBJ1-1; 9 bases fit TRBD1. V shed 4 bases and J 3 bases; nucleotides not matched to a gene: 7. In germline, CDR1 is SGDLS, CDR2 YYNGEE. The CDR3 runs 15 residues. CDR3 in amino acids: CASSPSNRGHTEAFF. The CDR3 coding sequence is TGTGCCAGCAGCCCTTCGAACAGGGGGCACACTGAAGCTTTCTTT.

A single count supports this clone. The chain has TRBV28 and TRBJ1-1; unclear D gene. CDR1 is MDHEN and CDR2 is SYDVKM in the germline V gene. The CDR3 consists of 14 residues. V lost 3 bases, J lost 1 base, and 9 bases lay in between. Written as DNA, the CDR3 is TGTGCCAGCAGTTTCAACGCGGGGAACACTGAAGCTTTCTTT. It yields the protein CASSFNAGNTEAFF.

The gene calls are TRBV6-8 and TRBJ2-1; 7 bases map to TRBD1. J gave up 2 bases and V 0 bases, and 22 bases lay outside the gene matches. The CDR3 runs to 22 residues. The germline V gene has CDR1 MNHGY and CDR2 SAAAGT. The CDR3 sequence: CASSYSTGLFQLDRIAYNEQFF. CDR3 DNA: TGTGCCAGCAGTTACTCGACGGGTCTGTTTCAACTGGACAGGATCGCCTACAATGAGCAGTTCTTC.

This rearrangement joins TRBV29-1 to TRBJ2-7; tentatively, D is TRBD2 (6 bases). Germline-derived CDR1 and CDR2 are SQVTM and ANQGSEA. V lost 2 bases, J lost 5 bases, and 16 bases lay in between. The CDR3 has 14 amino acids. The CDR3 reads CSVEQGGGGNEQYF. The CDR3 nucleotides read TGCAGCGTTGAACAGGGTGGGGGAGGCAACGAGCAGTACTTC.

The rearrangement uses TRBV4-2 and TRBJ2-5; D perhaps matches TRBD2 (6 bases). V lost 0 bases, J lost 4 bases, and 6 bases lay in between. The CDR3 length is 13 residues. Germline CDR1 LGHNA, CDR2 YNFKEQ. The CDR3 DNA reads as TGTGCCAGCAGCCAAGAGGGGGGAGAGACCCAGTACTTC. Translation: CASSQEGGETQYF.

This clone came up once. The CDR3 sequence: CASSQDLGQLYGYTF. CDR3 in DNA: TGTGCCAGCAGCCAAGATCTAGGACAGCTCTATGGCTACACCTTC. The chain couples TRBV4-2 to TRBJ1-2; TRBD1 might be the D (6 bases). CDR3 length: 15 amino acids. V shed 0 bases and J shed 4 bases, with 12 bases lying between them. Per the germline V gene, CDR1 is LGHNA and CDR2 is YNFKEQ.

The chain combines TRBV6-6 with TRBJ2-2, with 8 bases aligning to TRBD1. CDR1 and CDR2 (germline): MNHNY, SVGAGI (reference sequence). Losses at the gene ends were 4 bases for V and 4 bases for J; bases not matched to a gene: 8. This CDR3 is built from 16 residues. The CDR3 spells CASSSRQGRVTGELFF. The CDR3 nucleotides are TGTGCCAGCAGTTCGCGACAGGGGCGGGTCACCGGGGAGCTGTTTTTT.

This clone turned up a few times. This chain uses TRBV15 with TRBJ1-1; D not resolved. With 0 bases removed from V and 0 bases from J, the gap between germline ends came to 5 bases. This CDR3 has 14 residues. Germline values: CDR1 LNHNV, CDR2 YYDKDF (reference sequence). The CDR3 protein is CATSRDFMNTEAFF. In DNA form, the CDR3 reads TGTGCCACCAGCAGAGATTTTATGAACACTGAAGCTTTCTTT.

This clone was picked up one time. CDR3 in DNA: TGTGCCAGCAGCTTAGATAGGGGAGATACGCAGTATTTT. Residues: CASSLDRGDTQYF. The chain links TRBV11-2 to TRBJ2-3, with D possibly matching TRBD1 (5 bases). The CDR3 consists of 13 residues. V lost 0 bases, J lost 5 bases, and 6 bases lay in between. CDR1 SGHAT and CDR2 FQNNGV come from the germline V gene.

CDR3 DNA: TGTGCCAGCAGCTTATCCGGTATCCGTAATGAAAAACTGTTTTTT. This sequence encodes CASSLSGIRNEKLFF. This chain connects TRBV7-9 to TRBJ1-4; D gene ambiguous. CDR1 and CDR2 from the germline V gene are SEHNR and FQNEAQ (reference sequence). There are 15 residues in the CDR3. Trimming pared 2 bases from V and 4 bases from J, leaving 11 bases between. The full variable domain, its missing parts supplied by reference TRBV7-9 and TRBJ1-4, is DTGVSQNPRHKITKRGQNVTFRCDPISEHNRLYWYRQTLGQGPEFLTYFQNEAQLEKSRLLSDRFSAERPKGSFSTLEIQRTEQGDSAMYLCASSLSGIRNEKLFFGSGTQLSVL.